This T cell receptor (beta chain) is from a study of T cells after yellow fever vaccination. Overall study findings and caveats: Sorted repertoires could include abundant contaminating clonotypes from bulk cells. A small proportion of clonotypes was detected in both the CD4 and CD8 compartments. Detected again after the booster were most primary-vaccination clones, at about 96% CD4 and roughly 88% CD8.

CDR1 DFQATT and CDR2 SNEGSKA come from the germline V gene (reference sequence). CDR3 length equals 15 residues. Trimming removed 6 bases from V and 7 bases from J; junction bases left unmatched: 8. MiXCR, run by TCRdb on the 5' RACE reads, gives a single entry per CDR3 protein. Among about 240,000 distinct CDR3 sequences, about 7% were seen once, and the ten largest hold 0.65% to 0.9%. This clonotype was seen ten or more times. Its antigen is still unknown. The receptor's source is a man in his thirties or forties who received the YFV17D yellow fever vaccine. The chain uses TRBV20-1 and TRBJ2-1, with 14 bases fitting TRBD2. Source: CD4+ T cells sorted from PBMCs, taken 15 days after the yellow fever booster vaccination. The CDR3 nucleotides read TGCAGTGCGCCGGGACTAGCGGGAGCGCGGAATGAGCAGTTCTTC. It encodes CSAPGLAGARNEQFF.